This TCR beta chain was profiled in a study of blood T cells in healthy people across ages. Germline CDR1 reads DFQATT; CDR2 reads SNEGSKA (reference sequence). The CDR3 has 14 amino acids. Trimming removed 1 base at V and 8 bases at J, with 15 bases between. Study-level findings and limits: Naive T cell percentage strongly correlated with TCR beta diversity. Higher diversity and more naive CD4+ cells were features of long-lived donors, compared to aged donors.

The extraction recovered at least 5 micrograms of total RNA per sample. The sample holds a few counts of this clonotype. Its antigen remains unidentified. The use of a sample-barcoded 5' primer and a J-beta primer mix characterized a second PCR of about 6 to 11 cycles. MiXCR was run by TCRdb on the 5' RACE reads, yielding one entry per CDR3 protein. The repertoire holds around 990,000 distinct CDR3 sequences, with around 25% as singletons. The sample also formed part of further work on T cells of mothers and their children. As that study records: Across the analysis, no persistent microchimeric T cell clones were detected.

This chain uses TRBV20-1 with TRBJ2-4, with unresolved D. This clonotype was sampled from a girl under 10 years old in good health. Source material: blood. DNA of the CDR3: TGCAGTGCTAGAGTTGCCGTTTTAAGGGACATTCAGTACTTC. Translated: CSARVAVLRDIQYF.